The T cell receptor (beta chain) described here comes from a study of cytomegalovirus exposure and HLA in healthy donors. CDR3 length: 13 amino acids. V lost 2 bases and J 7 bases, leaving 9 bases between the germline ends. CDR1 is SGHTA and CDR2 is FQGNSA in the germline V gene. Both 60 Vbeta primers and 13 Jbeta primers went into the PCR. Generated by immunoSEQ multiplex PCR, the TCRdb table keeps only in-frame clones and is missing some. The table includes approximately 150,000 clones, almost 75% detected once. This clonotype originated in a woman between 18 and 29 years old in good health and CMV-seropositive. J is TRBJ1-5 and V is TRBV7-2, with D uncertain. The source material was PBMCs. The CDR3 loop is CASSLSADQPQHF. Here the CDR3 DNA reads TGTGCCAGCAGCTTATCAGCGGACCAGCCCCAGCATTTT.